The 14 T cell receptor beta chains listed next were all sequenced from one sample in a study of blood T cell repertoires in COVID-19 (dated by TCRdb to 2020 to 2022). The library relied on the immunoSEQ multiplex PCR assay. TCRdb took over this immuneACCESS table, retaining in-frame rearrangements with V and J assigned. Such tables are incomplete; in checked studies, under half of the missing clones stem from an unresolved V gene, and the remainder is unexplained. The sample records around 150,000 clones, 80% to 90% of which are singletons. The leading ten clones occupy roughly 10% of the sample. The sequencing sample was made of peripheral blood. All receptors derive from a man between 60 and 75 years old with active or convalescent COVID-19.

This clone was observed a single time. The rearrangement links TRBV11-2 to TRBJ1-2; D is unclear. V lost 1 base to trimming and J lost 0 bases, with 9 bases between them. This CDR3 has 15 amino acids. Germline-derived CDR1 and CDR2 are SGHAT and FQNNGV. CDR3 coding DNA: TGTGCCAGCAGCTTAGGCCTGATAGCTAACTATGGCTACACCTTC. Amino acids: CASSLGLIANYGYTF.

The V call is TRBV20-1, the J call TRBJ2-7, with TRBD1 matching over 8 bases. In germline, CDR1 is DFQATT, CDR2 SNEGSKA (reference sequence). The V gene end was trimmed by 3 bases and the J gene end by 6 bases; junction bases not matched to a gene: 10. The CDR3 is 14 amino acids. CDR3 residues: CSASHSRGLVEQYF. Written as DNA, the CDR3 is TGCAGTGCTAGTCACTCCAGGGGGCTTGTCGAGCAGTACTTC.

This chain connects TRBV27 to TRBJ2-1; the match to TRBD1 covers 9 bases. V lost 0 bases to trimming and J lost 10 bases; unmatched junction nucleotides: 7. The CDR3 extends over 15 amino acids. The V gene's germline CDR1 is MNHEY and CDR2 SMNVEV (reference sequence). The CDR3 nucleotides are TGTGCCAGCAGTTTATCCGGGACAGGGCCTCGAGAGCAGTTCTTC. Its translation is CASSLSGTGPREQFF.

The chain joins TRBV29-1 to TRBJ2-7; D possibly corresponds to TRBD1 (5 bases). This CDR3 is 12 amino acids long. The germline V and J ends were trimmed by 5 bases and 5 bases, with 13 bases remaining between them. Per germline, CDR1 SQVTM and CDR2 ANQGSEA. CDR3 region: CSVYSGADEQYF. The DNA for the CDR3 is TGCAGCGTTTATTCTGGGGCTGACGAGCAGTACTTC.

This clone was recorded only once. V usage is TRBV5-4 and J usage is TRBJ1-3; perhaps TRBD1 as D (5 bases). Germline V gives CDR1 SGHNT, CDR2 YYREEE (reference sequence). V was shortened by 4 bases and J by 0 bases, with 17 bases between the two germline ends. The CDR3 contains 17 residues. DNA for the CDR3: TGTGCCAGCAGCCCGGGGGGACGGGGAAGCTCTGGAAACACCATATATTTT. This translates into CASSPGGRGSSGNTIYF.

In this sample, this clone turned up once. The J gene is TRBJ2-3, the V gene TRBV6-5; D might be TRBD2 (5 bases). The CDR3 covers 14 residues. The germline V gene encodes CDR1 MNHEY and CDR2 SVGAGI. V gave up 6 bases and J gave up 4 bases, with 14 bases separating them. The CDR3 nucleotides are TGTGCCAGCAGCCTCGCGAGGGTTGCAGATACGCAGTATTTT. Encoded protein: CASSLARVADTQYF.

The J gene is TRBJ1-4, the V gene TRBV28; 8 nucleotides agree with TRBD1. The CDR3 has 15 residues. V shed 5 bases, J shed 4 bases, and the junction held 6 bases outside the gene matches. Germline V CDR1 and CDR2: MDHEN, SYDVKM. The CDR3 coding sequence is TGTGCCAGCAGTGAGCGGACAGGGTATAATGAAAAACTGTTTTTT. This encodes CASSERTGYNEKLFF. The complete variable domain, with remaining parts taken from reference TRBV28 and TRBJ1-4, reads DVKVTQSSRYLVKRTGEKVFLECVQDMDHENMFWYRQDPGLGLRLIYFSYDVKMKEKGDIPEGYSVSREKKERFSLILESASTNQTSMYLCASSERTGYNEKLFFGSGTQLSVL.

Here the CDR3 DNA reads TGTGCCAGCAGCTTGTTAGCGGGGATAAGCACAGATACGCAGTATTTT. Translation: CASSLLAGISTDTQYF. This sequence joins TRBV5-4 and TRBJ2-3; TRBD2 matches 8 bases. With V trimmed by 1 base and J by 0 bases, 4 bases remained unmatched. This CDR3 comprises 16 residues. Per the germline V gene, CDR1 is SGHNT and CDR2 is YYREEE (reference sequence).

As for this clone: This same CDR3 is encoded by further DNA sequences in the sample. The chain is built from TRBV6-5 and TRBJ1-5, with D possibly matching TRBD1 (6 bases). The V gene lost 6 bases and the J gene lost 4 bases, with 10 bases spanning the gap. The V gene's germline CDR1 is MNHEY and CDR2 SVGAGI. This CDR3 has 13 amino acids. The CDR3: CASRGALNQPQHF. CDR3 bases: TGTGCCAGCAGGGGGGCACTAAATCAGCCCCAGCATTTT.

The genes are TRBV5-1 and TRBJ2-2, with 8 bases aligning to TRBD1. The CDR3 is 17 residues long. Germline V CDR1 and CDR2: SGHRS, YFSETQ. Trimming cost V 0 bases and J 1 base; bases outside gene matches: 5. CDR3 sequence (DNA): TGCGCCAGCAGCTTGGCCCAGGGGGCGGGGAACACCGGGGAGCTGTTTTTT. Amino acid sequence: CASSLAQGAGNTGELFF.

The chain couples TRBV7-2 to TRBJ1-6, with D unresolved. Per the germline V gene, CDR1 is SGHTA and CDR2 is FQGNSA. The CDR3 extends over 15 amino acids. The V and J ends lost 1 base and 4 bases respectively, with 8 bases between them. The CDR3 nucleotides read TGTGCCAGCAGCTTAGAAGTTAGTTATAATTCACCCCTCCACTTT. Translation: CASSLEVSYNSPLHF.

There are a few counts of this clone. The chain joins TRBV19 to TRBJ1-6; D is ambiguous. This CDR3 spans 13 amino acids. From germline, CDR1 is LNHDA and CDR2 SQIVND (reference sequence). Trimming removed 6 bases from V and 10 bases from J, with 13 bases in between. The CDR3 DNA reads TGTGCCAGTAGGGGCGTCAGAGGGTCACCCCTCCACTTT. This codes for CASRGVRGSPLHF.

This clone was detected only a few times. The rearrangement joins TRBV28 to TRBJ1-1; 8 bases agree with TRBD1. Per germline, CDR1 MDHEN and CDR2 SYDVKM. With 5 bases clipped from V and 4 bases from J, the junction kept 6 bases outside the gene matches. The CDR3 extends over 14 amino acids. CDR3 nucleotide sequence: TGTGCCAGCAGTCCGGGACAGGCCACCACTGAAGCTTTCTTT. Its protein is CASSPGQATTEAFF.

The CDR3 sequence is CASSLGGISYEQYF. Written as DNA, the CDR3 is TGTGCCAGCAGCTTAGGAGGGATATCCTACGAGCAGTACTTC. The chain has TRBV7-8 and TRBJ2-7, with D tentatively TRBD2 (5 bases). Trimming removed 1 base at V and 1 base at J, with 8 bases between. The CDR3 contains 14 residues. CDR1 and CDR2 (germline): SGHVS, FQNEAQ.